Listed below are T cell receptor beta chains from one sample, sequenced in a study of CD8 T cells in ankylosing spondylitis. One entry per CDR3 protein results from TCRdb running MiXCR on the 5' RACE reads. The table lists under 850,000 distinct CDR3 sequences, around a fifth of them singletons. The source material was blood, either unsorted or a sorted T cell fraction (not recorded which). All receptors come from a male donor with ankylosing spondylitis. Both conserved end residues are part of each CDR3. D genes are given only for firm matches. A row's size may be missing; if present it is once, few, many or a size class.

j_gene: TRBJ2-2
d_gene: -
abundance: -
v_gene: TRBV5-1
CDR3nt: TGCGCCAGCAGACGGATAGAGTCGAACACCGGGGAGCTGTTTTTT
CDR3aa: CASRRIESNTGELFF

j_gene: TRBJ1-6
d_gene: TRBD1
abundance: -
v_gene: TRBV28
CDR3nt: TGTACCAGCAGTCCCAGACAGGGTGGGAATTCACCCCTCCACTTT
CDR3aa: CTSSPRQGGNSPLHF

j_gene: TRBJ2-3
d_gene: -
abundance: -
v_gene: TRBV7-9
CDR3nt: TGTGCCAGCAGCTTAGCGCCTCGCCCTAGCACAGATACGCAGTATTTT
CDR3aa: CASSLAPRPSTDTQYF

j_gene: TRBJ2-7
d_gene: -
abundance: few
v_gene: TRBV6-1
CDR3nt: TGTGCCAGCAGTGAACACCTGGAACACTACGAGCAGTACTTC
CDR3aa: CASSEHLEHYEQYF

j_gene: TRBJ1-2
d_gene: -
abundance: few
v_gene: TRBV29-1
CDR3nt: TGCAGCGTTGAAGATCTGGGCGGTGGCTACACCTTC
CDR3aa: CSVEDLGGGYTF

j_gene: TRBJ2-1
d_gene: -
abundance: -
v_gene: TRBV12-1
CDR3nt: TGTGCCAGCAGCTTTGGACGGAATGAGCAGTTCTTC
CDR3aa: CASSFGRNEQFF

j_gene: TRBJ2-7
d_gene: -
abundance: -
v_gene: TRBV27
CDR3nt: TGTGCCACCCGGACCTGGGGAAGCTCCTACGAGCAGTACTTC
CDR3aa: CATRTWGSSYEQYF

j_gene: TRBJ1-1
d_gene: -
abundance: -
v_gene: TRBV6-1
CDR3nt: TGTGCCAGCAGTGAAGCGTCGCTCGCCGAGGGTGCAGCTTTCTTT
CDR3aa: CASSEASLAEGAAFF

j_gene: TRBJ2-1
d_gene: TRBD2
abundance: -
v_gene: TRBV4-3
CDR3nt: TGCGCCAGCAGCCAAGATGAGCGGGAGCCCTCCTACAATGAGCAGTTCTTC
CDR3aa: CASSQDEREPSYNEQFF

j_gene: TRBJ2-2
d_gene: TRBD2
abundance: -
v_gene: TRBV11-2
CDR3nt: TGTGCCAGCAGCGCAAAATCCGGGACTAGCGGGAGATCGGGGGAGCTGTTTTTT
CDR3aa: CASSAKSGTSGRSGELFF

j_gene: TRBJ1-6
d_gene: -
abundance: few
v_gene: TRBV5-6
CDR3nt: TGTGCCAGCAGCTTGTATGGGGGCAGCGACAATTCACCCCTCCACTTT
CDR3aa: CASSLYGGSDNSPLHF

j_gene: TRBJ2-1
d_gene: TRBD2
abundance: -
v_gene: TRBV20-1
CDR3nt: TGCAGTGCTAGAATAAGCGGGAGAGACTACAATGAGCAGTTCTTC
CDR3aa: CSARISGRDYNEQFF

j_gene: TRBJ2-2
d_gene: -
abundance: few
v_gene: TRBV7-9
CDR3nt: TGTGCCAGCAGCGCCGGGGAGCTGTTTTTT
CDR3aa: CASSAGELFF

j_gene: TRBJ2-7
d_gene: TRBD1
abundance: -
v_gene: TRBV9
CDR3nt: TGTGCCAGCAGCGTCGGGACAGGGACCTCCTACGAGCAGTACTTC
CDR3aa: CASSVGTGTSYEQYF

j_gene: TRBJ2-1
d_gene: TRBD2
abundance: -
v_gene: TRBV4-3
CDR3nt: TGCGCCAGCAGCCAAGATAAGCGGGAGGCCAGGATCTTC
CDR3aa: CASSQDKREARIF

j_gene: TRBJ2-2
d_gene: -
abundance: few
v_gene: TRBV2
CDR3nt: TGTGCCAGCAGAGGCCCTCGACTAGGAGGGACCGGGGAGCTGTTTTTT
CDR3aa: CASRGPRLGGTGELFF

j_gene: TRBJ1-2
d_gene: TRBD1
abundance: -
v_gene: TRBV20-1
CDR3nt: TGCAGTGCTAGAGACGCGGGACAGGGTTACGGCTACACCTTC
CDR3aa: CSARDAGQGYGYTF

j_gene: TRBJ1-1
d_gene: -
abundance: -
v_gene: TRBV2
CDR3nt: TGTGCCAGCAGAAGCGCTATTGAAGCTTTCTTT
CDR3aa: CASRSAIEAFF

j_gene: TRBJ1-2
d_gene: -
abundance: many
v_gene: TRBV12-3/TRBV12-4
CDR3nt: TGTGCCAGCAGTTTTCTTTTGTTTAACTATGGCTACACCTTC
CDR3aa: CASSFLLFNYGYTF

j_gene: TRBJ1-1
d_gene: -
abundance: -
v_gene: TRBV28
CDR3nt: TGTGCCAGCAGTTTTTTTCAGGGGAACACTGAAGCTTTCTTT
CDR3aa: CASSFFQGNTEAFF

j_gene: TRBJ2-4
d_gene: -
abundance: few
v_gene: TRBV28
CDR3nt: TGTGCCAGCAGTTTAGAGTGGGCGGTAGCCAAAAACATTCAGTACTTC
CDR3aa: CASSLEWAVAKNIQYF

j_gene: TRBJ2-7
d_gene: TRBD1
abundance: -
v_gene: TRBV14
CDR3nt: TGTGCCAGCAGCCCCTACAGGGGGCTGAGGGACGAGCAGTACTTC
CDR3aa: CASSPYRGLRDEQYF

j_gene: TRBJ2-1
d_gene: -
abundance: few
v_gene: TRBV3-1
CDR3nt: TGTGCCAGCAGCCCCGGATCAGCGGATGAGCAGTTCTTC
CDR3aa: CASSPGSADEQFF

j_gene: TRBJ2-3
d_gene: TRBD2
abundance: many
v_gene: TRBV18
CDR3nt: TGTGCCAGCTCATCGGGACTAGCGGGAGCAGATACGCAGTATTTT
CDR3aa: CASSSGLAGADTQYF

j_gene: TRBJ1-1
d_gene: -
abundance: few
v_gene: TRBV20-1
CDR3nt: TGCAGTGCTTGTACAGGGTCCTACACTGAAGCTTTCTTT
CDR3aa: CSACTGSYTEAFF

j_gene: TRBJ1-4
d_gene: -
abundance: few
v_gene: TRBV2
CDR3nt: TGTGCCAGCACCGAAAGTAGGACAGCATTTCTAGCAACTAATGAAAAACTGTTTTTT
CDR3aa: CASTESRTAFLATNEKLFF

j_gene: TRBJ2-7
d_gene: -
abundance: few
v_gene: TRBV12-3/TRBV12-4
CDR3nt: TGTGCCAGCAGTTCTCGGATCTCCTACGAGCAGTACTTC
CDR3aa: CASSSRISYEQYF

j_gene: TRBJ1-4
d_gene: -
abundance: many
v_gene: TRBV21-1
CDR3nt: TGTGCCAGCAGCAAAGTTATCACATGGGGACCCTCTAATGAAAAACTGTTTTTT
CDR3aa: CASSKVITWGPSNEKLFF

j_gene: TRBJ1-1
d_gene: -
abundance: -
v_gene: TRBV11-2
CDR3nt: TGTGCCAGCAGCCCACGGACCGGGGACCACACTGAAGCTTTCTTT
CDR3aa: CASSPRTGDHTEAFF

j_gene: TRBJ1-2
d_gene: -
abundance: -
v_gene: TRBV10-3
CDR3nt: TGTGCCATCAGTGAGTCGTGGGACGGGGAGATTGGAGGCTACACCTTC
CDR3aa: CAISESWDGEIGGYTF